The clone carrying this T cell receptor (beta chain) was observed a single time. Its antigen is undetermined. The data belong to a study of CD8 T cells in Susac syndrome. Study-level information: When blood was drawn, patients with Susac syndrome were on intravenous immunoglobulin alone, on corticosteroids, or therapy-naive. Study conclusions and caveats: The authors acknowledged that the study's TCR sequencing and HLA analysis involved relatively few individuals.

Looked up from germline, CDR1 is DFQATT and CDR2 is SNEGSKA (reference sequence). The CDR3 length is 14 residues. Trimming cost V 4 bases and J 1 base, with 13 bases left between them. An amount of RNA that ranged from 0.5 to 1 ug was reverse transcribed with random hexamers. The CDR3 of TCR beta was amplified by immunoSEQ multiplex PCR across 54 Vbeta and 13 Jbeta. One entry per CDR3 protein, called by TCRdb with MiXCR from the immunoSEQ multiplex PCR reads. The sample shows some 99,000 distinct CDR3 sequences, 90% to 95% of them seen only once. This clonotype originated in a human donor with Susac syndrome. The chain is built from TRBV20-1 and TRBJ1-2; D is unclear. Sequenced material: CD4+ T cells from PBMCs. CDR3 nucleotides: TGCAGTGCTACCATCCAAACAGTTAACTATGGCTACACCTTC. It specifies CSATIQTVNYGYTF.